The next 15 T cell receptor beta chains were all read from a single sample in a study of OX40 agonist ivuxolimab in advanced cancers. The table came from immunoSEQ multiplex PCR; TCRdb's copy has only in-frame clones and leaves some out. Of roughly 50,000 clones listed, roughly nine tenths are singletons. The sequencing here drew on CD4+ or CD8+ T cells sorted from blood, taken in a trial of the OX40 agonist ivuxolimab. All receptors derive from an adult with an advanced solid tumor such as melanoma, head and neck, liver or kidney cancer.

The CDR3 sequence is CASSLEGLAGGDTQYF. CDR3 DNA: TGTGCCAGCAGCTTAGAGGGACTAGCGGGGGGAGATACGCAGTATTTT. V gene TRBV7-9 combines with J gene TRBJ2-3, with 15 nucleotides matching TRBD2. CDR3 length equals 16 residues. In germline, CDR1 is SEHNR, CDR2 FQNEAQ (reference sequence). V was pared by 1 base and J by 5 bases, with 1 base of the junction left unmatched.

In DNA form, the CDR3 reads TGTGCCAGCAGCGCCGCGGGGGGAAACTCACCCCTCCACTTT. Protein product: CASSAAGGNSPLHF. The J gene is TRBJ1-6, the V gene TRBV11-2; D may be TRBD1 (5 bases). The CDR3 extends over 14 amino acids. The V end was cut by 5 bases, the J end by 10 bases, with 15 bases between. Germline-derived CDR1 and CDR2 are SGHAT and FQNNGV.

The CDR3, as DNA: TGTGCCACCTCCAAGGGGCTGGGAGCTTTCTTT. This gives the protein CATSKGLGAFF. V gene TRBV15 combines with J gene TRBJ1-1, with D tentatively TRBD1 (5 bases). CDR1 is LNHNV and CDR2 is YYDKDF in the germline V gene (reference sequence). The CDR3 loop spans 11 amino acids. The V gene lost 8 bases and the J gene lost 10 bases, with 14 bases spanning the gap.

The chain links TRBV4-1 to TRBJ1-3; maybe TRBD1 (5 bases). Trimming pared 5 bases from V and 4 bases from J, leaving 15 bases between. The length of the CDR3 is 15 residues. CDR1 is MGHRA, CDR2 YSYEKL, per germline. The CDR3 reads CASSERGTLGNTIYF. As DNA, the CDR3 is TGCGCCAGCAGCGAAAGAGGGACGCTCGGAAACACCATATATTTT.

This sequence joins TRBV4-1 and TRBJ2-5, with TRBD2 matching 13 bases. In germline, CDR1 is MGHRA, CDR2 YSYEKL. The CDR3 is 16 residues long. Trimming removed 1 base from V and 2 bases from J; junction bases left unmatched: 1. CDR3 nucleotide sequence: TGCGCCAGCAGCCAAGTGACTAGCGGGGGGCAAGAGACCCAGTACTTC. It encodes CASSQVTSGGQETQYF.

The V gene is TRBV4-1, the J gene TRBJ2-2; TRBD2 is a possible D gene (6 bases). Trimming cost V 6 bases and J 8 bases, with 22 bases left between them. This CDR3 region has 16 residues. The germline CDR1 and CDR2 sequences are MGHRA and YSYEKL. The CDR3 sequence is CASRGLSLTRTGELFF. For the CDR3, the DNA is TGCGCCAGCAGAGGACTATCACTAACTAGGACTGGGGAGCTGTTTTTT.

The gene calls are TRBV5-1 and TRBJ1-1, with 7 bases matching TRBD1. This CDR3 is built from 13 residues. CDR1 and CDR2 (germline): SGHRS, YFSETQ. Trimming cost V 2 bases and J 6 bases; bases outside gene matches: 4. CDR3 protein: CASSLQGLAEAFF. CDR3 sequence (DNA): TGCGCCAGCAGCTTACAGGGGCTTGCTGAAGCTTTCTTT. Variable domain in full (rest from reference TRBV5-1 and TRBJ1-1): KAGVTQTPRYLIKTRGQQVTLSCSPISGHRSVSWYQQTPGQGLQFLFEYFSETQRNKGNFPGRFSGRQFSNSRSEMNVSTLELGDSALYLCASSLQGLAEAFFGQGTRLTVV.

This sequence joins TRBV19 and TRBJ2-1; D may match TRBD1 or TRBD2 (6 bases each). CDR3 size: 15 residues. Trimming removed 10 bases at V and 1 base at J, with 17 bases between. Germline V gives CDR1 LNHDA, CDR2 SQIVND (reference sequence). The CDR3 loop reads CATTQQGGSYNEQFF. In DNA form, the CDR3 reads TGTGCCACTACTCAACAAGGGGGGTCCTACAATGAGCAGTTCTTC.

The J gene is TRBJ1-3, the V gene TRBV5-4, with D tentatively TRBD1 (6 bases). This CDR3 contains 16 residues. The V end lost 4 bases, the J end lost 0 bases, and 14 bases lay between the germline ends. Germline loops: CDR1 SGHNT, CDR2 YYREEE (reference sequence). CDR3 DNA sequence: TGTGCCAGCAGCCACTGGGGGGCGGACTCTGGAAACACCATATATTTT. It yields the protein CASSHWGADSGNTIYF.

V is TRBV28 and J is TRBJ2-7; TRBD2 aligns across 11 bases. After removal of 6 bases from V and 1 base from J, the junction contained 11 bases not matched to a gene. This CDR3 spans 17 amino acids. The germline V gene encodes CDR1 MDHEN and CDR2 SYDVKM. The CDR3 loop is CASSYTIAGGNSYEQYF. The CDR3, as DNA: TGTGCCAGCAGCTACACCATAGCGGGAGGGAATTCCTACGAGCAGTACTTC.

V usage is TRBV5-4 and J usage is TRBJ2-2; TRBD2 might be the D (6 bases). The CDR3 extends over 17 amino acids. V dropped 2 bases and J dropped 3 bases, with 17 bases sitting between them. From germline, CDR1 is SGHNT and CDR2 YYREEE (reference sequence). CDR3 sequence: CASSFLSGGLDTGELFF. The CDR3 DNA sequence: TGTGCCAGCAGCTTTTTATCCGGGGGTCTTGACACCGGGGAGCTGTTTTTT.

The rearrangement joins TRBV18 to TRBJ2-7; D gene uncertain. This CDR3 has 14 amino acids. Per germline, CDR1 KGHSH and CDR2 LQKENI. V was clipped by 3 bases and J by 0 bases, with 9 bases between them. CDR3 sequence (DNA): TGTGCCAGCTCACCGGTCAGTACCTCCTACGAGCAGTACTTC. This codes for CASSPVSTSYEQYF.

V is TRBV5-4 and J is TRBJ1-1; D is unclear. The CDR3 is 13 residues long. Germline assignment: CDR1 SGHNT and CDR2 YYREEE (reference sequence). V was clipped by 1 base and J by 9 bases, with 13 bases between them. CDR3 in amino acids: CASSLSAAEKAFF. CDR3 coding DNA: TGTGCCAGCAGCTTGAGCGCGGCCGAAAAAGCTTTCTTT.

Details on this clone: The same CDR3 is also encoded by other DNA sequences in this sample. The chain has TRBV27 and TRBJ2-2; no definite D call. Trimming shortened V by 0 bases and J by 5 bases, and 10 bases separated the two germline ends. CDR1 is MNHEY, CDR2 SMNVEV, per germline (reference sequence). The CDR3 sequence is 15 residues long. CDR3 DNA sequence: TGTGCCAGCAGTTTATCCCCAGGACGGACCGGGGAGCTGTTTTTT. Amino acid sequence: CASSLSPGRTGELFF.

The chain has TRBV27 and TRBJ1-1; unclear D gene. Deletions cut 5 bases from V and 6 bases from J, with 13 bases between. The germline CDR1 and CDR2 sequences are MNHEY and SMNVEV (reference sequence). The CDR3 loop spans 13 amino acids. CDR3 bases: TGTGCCAGCAGTCCCCTCTGGGAGGCTGAAGCTTTCTTT. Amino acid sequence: CASSPLWEAEAFF.